Each of the 9 T cell receptor beta chains below was sequenced from the same sample in a study of T cell responses to AZD1222 COVID-19 vaccine. Clones were read by immunoSEQ multiplex PCR, and TCRdb kept only the in-frame ones, dropping some. The table has 200,000 to 250,000 clones, about 93% seen once. The sequencing used peripheral blood, collected on day 0 of MenACWY control vaccination. Receptor source: an adult in good health.

The chain's CDR3 is CASSLPLSLRSEQYF. For the CDR3, the DNA is TGTGCCAGCAGCTTGCCGCTTAGTCTGCGCTCCGAGCAGTACTTC. This rearrangement joins TRBV13 to TRBJ2-7; D unclear. Germline CDR1 and CDR2: PRHDT and FYEKMQ (reference sequence). Trimming took off 3 bases at V and 6 bases at J, with 18 bases between the two ends. CDR3 length: 15 amino acids.

This chain connects TRBV30 to TRBJ1-2; D is unresolved. Trimming took off 4 bases at V and 5 bases at J, with 14 bases between the two ends. There are 13 residues in the CDR3. Germline V CDR1 and CDR2: GTSNPN, SVGIG (reference sequence). The CDR3 nucleotides are TGTGCCTGGAACCCCCCCAGTAGGTATGGCTACACCTTC. It is translated as CAWNPPSRYGYTF.

The rearrangement uses TRBV6-5 and TRBJ1-1; a weak D match, TRBD1 (5 bases). V lost 0 bases, J lost 4 bases, and 9 bases lay in between. Germline V gives CDR1 MNHEY, CDR2 SVGAGI. The CDR3 has 14 residues. CDR3 in amino acids: CASSYSQGSTEAFF. CDR3 bases: TGTGCCAGCAGTTACTCGCAGGGTTCCACTGAAGCTTTCTTT.

V is TRBV4-1 and J is TRBJ2-7, with D perhaps matching TRBD1 or TRBD2 (5 bases each). The length of the CDR3 is 12 residues. Germline V CDR1 and CDR2: MGHRA, YSYEKL. V was clipped by 0 bases and J by 11 bases, with 11 bases between them. The CDR3 DNA reads as TGCGCCAGCAGCCAAGATGGGGGTGTCAAGTACTTC. Its translation is CASSQDGGVKYF.

CDR3 protein: CASSVDHRGGETQYF. CDR3 DNA: TGTGCCAGCAGCGTAGATCACAGGGGAGGGGAGACCCAGTACTTC. The V and J genes are TRBV9 and TRBJ2-5; D is possibly TRBD1 or TRBD2 (7 bases each). This CDR3 spans 15 amino acids. Germline V lookup: CDR1 SGDLS, CDR2 YYNGEE. V gave up 0 bases and J gave up 5 bases, with 14 bases separating them.

This CDR3 reads CASSMTRGRSPLHF. The CDR3 region has the DNA TGTGCCAGTAGTATGACCAGGGGACGTTCACCCCTCCACTTT. The chain combines TRBV19 with TRBJ1-6; D possibly corresponds to TRBD1 (6 bases). V gave up 3 bases and J gave up 9 bases, with 12 bases separating them. The CDR3 has 14 residues. Germline CDR1 is LNHDA and CDR2 is SQIVND (reference sequence).

This clone was recorded once. The rearrangement links TRBV7-2 to TRBJ2-5, with 11 bases aligning to TRBD1. The CDR3 totals 15 residues. Germline CDR1 and CDR2: SGHTA and FQGNSA. Losses at the gene ends were 1 base for V and 5 bases for J; bases not matched to a gene: 3. CDR3 region: CASSLGRDRGETQYF. The DNA of the CDR3 is TGTGCCAGCAGCTTAGGCCGGGACAGGGGGGAGACCCAGTACTTC.

The V and J genes are TRBV5-5 and TRBJ1-3, with D perhaps TRBD1 (5 bases). Germline V gives CDR1 SGHKS, CDR2 YYEKEE (reference sequence). The V end was cut by 2 bases, the J end by 0 bases, with 12 bases between. This CDR3 has 16 residues. CDR3 sequence (DNA): TGTGCCAGCAGCTTTGCTGACAGCCGCTCTGGAAACACCATATATTTT. Translated, it gives CASSFADSRSGNTIYF.

CDR3: CASSSKAGTVPYEQYF. In nucleotides, the CDR3 is TGTGCCAGCAGCTCCAAAGCCGGGACAGTCCCCTACGAGCAGTACTTC. V usage is TRBV11-2 and J usage is TRBJ2-7; 7 bases are shared with TRBD1. The trim removed 4 bases at V and 2 bases at J, leaving 11 bases unmatched. The germline V gene encodes CDR1 SGHAT and CDR2 FQNNGV. This CDR3 spans 16 amino acids. The full variable domain, with the rest looked up from reference TRBV11-2 and TRBJ2-7, is EAGVAQSPRYKIIEKRQSVAFWCNPISGHATLYWYQQILGQGPKLLIQFQNNGVVDDSQLPKDRFSAERLKGVDSTLKIQPAKLEDSAVYLCASSSKAGTVPYEQYFGPGTRLTVT.